These 4 T cell receptor beta chains share one sample of origin, sequenced in a study of T cells in Graves' hyperthyroidism and ophthalmopathy. RNA transcripts served as the template for amplifying TCR beta CDR3 regions. HTBI primers were employed in a first-round RT-PCR of the TCR CDR3. TCRdb called the multiplex PCR reads again in MiXCR, with one record for every CDR3 protein. The sample contains about 360,000 distinct CDR3 sequences, roughly 14% of which appear only once. The sequencing input was blood. These receptors were taken from a woman under 30 with Graves' hyperthyroidism that later progressed to Graves' ophthalmopathy.

This clonotype has ten or more counts. The chain is built from TRBV7-2 and TRBJ1-2; D is uncertain. There are 13 residues in the CDR3. CDR1 and CDR2 from the germline V gene are SGHTA and FQGNSA. Trimming cost V 3 bases and J 8 bases, with 13 bases left between them. CDR3 DNA sequence: TGTGCCAGCAGCTTCAGACGGGGTTCCGGCTACACCTTC. Translated: CASSFRRGSGYTF.

This clonotype occurred many times. The V and J genes are TRBV11-2 and TRBJ1-2; TRBD1 is a possible D gene (5 bases). The CDR3 spans 14 residues. V lost 5 bases and J lost 3, with 13 bases in between. Germline V gene data show CDR1 as SGHAT and CDR2 as FQNNGV. CDR3 sequence reads: CASSVLQGDYGYTF. Written as DNA, the CDR3 is TGTGCCAGCAGCGTCCTTCAGGGAGACTATGGCTACACCTTC.

This clonotype has a count of ten or more. This CDR3 reads CASSFGGGIQETQYF. The CDR3, as DNA: TGTGCCAGCAGCTTTGGGGGTGGGATCCAAGAGACCCAGTACTTC. The rearrangement links TRBV7-2 to TRBJ2-5; D might be TRBD1 or TRBD2, each matching 5 bases. CDR1 is SGHTA, CDR2 FQGNSA, per germline. V was shortened by 3 bases and J by 1 base, with 12 bases between the two germline ends. The CDR3 has 15 amino acids.

Note on this clonotype: An end of the junction differs from the germline gene, which may be a read error. The chain has TRBV7-8 and TRBJ2-7; 7 bases match TRBD2. CDR1 SGHVS and CDR2 FQNEAQ come from the germline V gene. The CDR3 totals 13 residues. CDR3: CATSGKGSYEQYF. The CDR3 bases are TGTGCCACCAGCGGGAAGGGCTCCTACGAGCAGTACTTC. The complete variable domain, with remaining parts taken from reference TRBV7-8 and TRBJ2-7, reads GAGVSQSPRYKVAKRGQDVALRCDPISGHVSLFWYQQALGQGPEFLTYFQNEAQLDKSGLPSDRFFAERPEGSVSTLKIQRTQQEDSAVYLCATSGKGSYEQYFGPGTRLTVT.